This record concerns one TCR beta chain sequence. Its target is not known. Genomic DNA came from blood regulatory T cells gated CD4+ CD25-high CD127-low. The sample comes from a study of regulatory and conventional T cells in RAG deficiency. Study-level findings and limits: In Omenn syndrome, sorted "Tregs" may be peripherally activated cells. Control T-cell subsets had markedly higher Shannon entropy and lower Simpson indices than RAG-deficient patients. Treg unique TCR beta sequences were about 100-fold fewer in Omenn syndrome and CID/AS patients than controls.

This CDR3 is built from 15 residues. Germline V gene data show CDR1 as SGHTA and CDR2 as FQGNSA. Deletions cut 4 bases from V and 1 base from J, with 13 bases between. Produced via immunoSEQ multiplex PCR; TCRdb's table is partial and in-frame only. The sample carries about 9,400 clones, 89% recorded once. The sample was also reused in another study, on regulatory T cells. As reported in that work: The PCR used 52 TRBV and 13 TRBJ primers. Patient repertoires had restricted TRB V-J pairs and skewed V and J usage, most in Tregs.

The chain links TRBV7-2 to TRBJ1-2; D is possibly TRBD1 (6 bases). The TCR was taken from a human donor in good health. The sequenced sample consisted of Tregs sorted from blood. The chain's CDR3 is CASSSGQPRNYGYTF. CDR3 bases: TGTGCCAGCAGCTCTGGACAGCCCCGTAACTATGGCTACACCTTC.